This TCR beta chain was sequenced for a study of T cells expressing NK-cell markers. At the level of the study: Beta-chain profiling covered CD3+CD56+NKG2C+, CD3+CD56+NKG2C- and CD3+CD56-NKG2C+ sorted subsets.

Findings of the study overall: A range of roughly 1.0-7.0% of CD8+ T cells consisted of dominant NKG2C+ clonotypes in about six donors. In several donors, dominant clonotypes made up 28.3-60.1% of CD3+CD56-NKG2C+ cells.

The germline CDR1 and CDR2 sequences are SNHLY and FYNNEI. The CDR3 spans 15 residues. Concerning this clonotype: Its antigen is unidentified.

TCRdb processed the 5' RACE reads again and assigns one entry to each CDR3 protein, with no DNA. The data show about 180,000 distinct CDR3 sequences, and the top ten clones hold around 21%. V gene TRBV2 combines with J gene TRBJ2-5; TCRdb returns TRBD1, unconfirmable since there is no DNA. Sequencing input: blood T cells: a sorted CD56 or NKG2C T cell subset, CD4+ or CD8+ T cells, or bulk PBMC T cells (not recorded which). The receptor's source is a man aged 18 to 69 in good health. CDR3: CASSGDSPLRETQYF.